The clone carrying this T cell receptor beta chain was counted many times. These data are taken from a study of CDR3 diversity in severe acne. MiXCR, applied by TCRdb to the PCR reads, yields one record per CDR3 protein. In the table there are tens of thousands of distinct CDR3 sequences, around 49% of which are singletons. Germline V gives CDR1 SQVTM, CDR2 ANQGSEA. This CDR3 contains 11 residues. V gave up 5 bases and J gave up 3 bases, with 8 bases separating them. The gene calls are TRBV29-1 and TRBJ2-7; D is unresolved. This TCR was recovered from a male donor in good health, without acne. Sequenced: blood. In DNA, the CDR3 is TGCAGCGTTCTGGGGAACTACGAGCAGTACTTC. Amino acid sequence: CSVLGNYEQYF.